These 21 T cell receptor beta chains originate from one sample sequenced in a study of Graves' ophthalmopathy and Graves' hyperthyroidism. Amplification targeted the TCR beta CDR3 regions, with RNA transcripts as the source material. RT-PCR was first run with HTBI primers, then multiplex PCR in a second round. In TCRdb, the multiplex PCR reads were re-called with MiXCR into one record per CDR3 protein. Altogether over 450,000 distinct CDR3 sequences are present, approximately 15% being singletons, with the ten largest covering 9.5% to 10%. What was sequenced was blood. The receptors derive from a woman aged 30 to 39 with Graves' ophthalmopathy.

This clonotype was seen repeatedly, ten times or more. V usage is TRBV11-2 and J usage is TRBJ2-5; possible D gene TRBD1, 6 bases. The CDR3 covers 13 residues. Per germline, CDR1 SGHAT and CDR2 FQNNGV. Trimming took 8 bases from V and 5 from J, leaving 15 bases between them. The CDR3 coding sequence is TGTGCCAGCGCCCCTCAGGGGCGGGAGACCCAGTACTTC. Translated, it gives CASAPQGRETQYF.

This clonotype came up a few times. CDR3 bases: TGCGCCAGCAGTGCCCAGCCCGGGACTAGCGGCTTCTCCTACGAGCAGTACTTC. Translation: CASSAQPGTSGFSYEQYF. The rearrangement links TRBV5-1 to TRBJ2-7; 11 bases align to TRBD2. The V segment lost 5 bases and the J segment 0 bases; nucleotides outside the gene matches: 13. The germline V gene encodes CDR1 SGHRS and CDR2 YFSETQ. The CDR3 has 18 residues.

This clonotype was seen repeatedly, ten times or more. This sequence joins TRBV12-3 or TRBV12-4 and TRBJ1-5; 10 nucleotides align to TRBD1. V shed 2 bases and J 3 bases; nucleotides not matched to a gene: 22. The length of the CDR3 is 22 residues. CDR3 protein: CASSLRRARGRDRGRNNQPQHF. CDR3 nucleotide sequence: TGTGCCAGCAGTTTAAGGCGGGCCCGTGGACGAGACAGGGGGCGAAACAATCAGCCCCAGCATTTT.

The sample holds many counts of this clonotype. The genes are TRBV19 and TRBJ1-1; D is possibly TRBD1 (5 bases). The CDR3 runs 14 residues. Trimming stripped 3 bases from V and 0 bases from J, with 8 bases between. Germline V gene lookup returns CDR1 LNHDA and CDR2 SQIVND (reference sequence). The CDR3 nucleotides read TGTGCCAGTAGTATCGGACAACTGAACACTGAAGCTTTCTTT. Translated, it gives CASSIGQLNTEAFF. Looking up the rest from reference TRBV19 and TRBJ1-1 gives the full variable domain: DGGITQSPKYLFRKEGQNVTLSCEQNLNHDAMYWYRQDPGQGLRLIYYSQIVNDFQKGDIAEGYSVSREKKESFPLTVTSAQKNPTAFYLCASSIGQLNTEAFFGQGTRLTVV.

This clonotype was recorded many times. The genes are TRBV12-3 or TRBV12-4 and TRBJ2-4; the D gene is possibly TRBD1 (6 bases). V was cut by 3 bases and J by 1 base, with 16 bases left in between. The CDR3 covers 17 residues. The CDR3 DNA sequence: TGTGCCAGCAGTTTGGTTTGGGCAGGGGTGGCCAAAAACATTCAGTACTTC. The encoded protein is CASSLVWAGVAKNIQYF.

This rearrangement joins TRBV6-5 to TRBJ1-1; D is unresolved. Germline V gives CDR1 MNHEY, CDR2 SVGAGI. The CDR3 has 16 residues. V was shortened by 0 bases and J by 0 bases, with 11 bases between the two germline ends. The CDR3 bases are TGTGCCAGCAGTTACTCGATGGCGTGGATGAACACTGAAGCTTTCTTT. Its protein is CASSYSMAWMNTEAFF.

This clonotype was found many times. J is TRBJ1-1 and V is TRBV6-5, with 7 bases that match TRBD1. CDR1 is MNHEY, CDR2 SVGAGI, per germline. This CDR3 region has 16 residues. V dropped 1 base and J dropped 5; count of bases not matched to a gene: 10. Written as DNA, the CDR3 is TGTGCCAGCAGTTACTATTTCCCAGACAGGGAGACTGAAGCTTTCTTT. Its protein product is CASSYYFPDRETEAFF.

This clonotype has ten or more counts. CDR3 loop: CAWSRGSKTQYF. In DNA, the CDR3 is TGTGCCTGGAGTCGAGGGAGCAAGACCCAGTACTTC. The chain joins TRBV30 to TRBJ2-5, with a possible D match to TRBD2 (5 bases). The ends were cut back, 2 bases at V and 6 bases at J, with 10 bases in the middle. Germline V gene sequence: CDR1 GTSNPN, CDR2 SVGIG (reference sequence). The CDR3 loop spans 12 amino acids.

This clonotype occurred many times. This chain joins TRBV15 and TRBJ2-7; D possibly corresponds to TRBD2 (7 bases). The ends were cut back, 3 bases at V and 0 bases at J, with 15 bases in the middle. The CDR3 consists of 16 residues. Germline V gene data show CDR1 as LNHNV and CDR2 as YYDKDF (reference sequence). Here the CDR3 reads CATSRGGTGASYEQYF. CDR3 nucleotide sequence: TGTGCCACCAGCAGGGGAGGGACGGGGGCCTCCTACGAGCAGTACTTC. The full variable domain, with the rest looked up from reference TRBV15 and TRBJ2-7, is DAMVIQNPRYQVTQFGKPVTLSCSQTLNHNVMYWYQQKSSQAPKLLFHYYDKDFNNEADTPDNFQSRRPNTSFCFLDIRSPGLGDTAMYLCATSRGGTGASYEQYFGPGTRLTVT.

This clonotype has only one observation. A much larger clone sits a single nucleotide away, making a read error possible. Because the CDR3 is missing its conserved closing phenylalanine or tryptophan, this is likely a read error. V usage is TRBV11-1 and J usage is TRBJ2-7; TRBD1 aligns across 8 bases. The V gene end was trimmed by 5 bases and the J gene end by 3 bases; junction bases not matched to a gene: 6. Germline V gene data show CDR1 as SGHAT and CDR2 as FQDESV (reference sequence). This CDR3 contains 14 residues. The CDR3 DNA sequence: TGTGCCAGCAGCAACCGGGACAGGCACTACGAGCAGTACTAC. Translation: CASSNRDRHYEQYY.

The sample holds many counts of this clonotype. The rearrangement links TRBV6-1 to TRBJ2-2; D is undetermined. Per the germline V gene, CDR1 is MNHNS and CDR2 is SASEGT. The germline V and J ends were trimmed by 8 bases and 3 bases, with 10 bases remaining between them. The CDR3 loop spans 13 amino acids. CDR3 sequence reads: CASAQSDTGELFF. CDR3 nucleotide sequence: TGTGCCAGCGCCCAGTCGGACACCGGGGAGCTGTTTTTT.

This clonotype was found many times. The CDR3 sequence is CASSSSWRAENQPQHF. CDR3 nucleotides: TGTGCCAGCAGTTCATCTTGGCGGGCGGAAAATCAGCCCCAGCATTTT. This rearrangement joins TRBV28 to TRBJ1-5; D gene uncertain. Trimming took off 4 bases at V and 4 bases at J, with 17 bases between the two ends. The CDR3 covers 16 residues. Germline lookup yields CDR1 MDHEN and CDR2 SYDVKM.

The V call is TRBV7-2, the J call TRBJ1-1, with 8 bases fitting TRBD1. The CDR3 loop spans 13 amino acids. Germline V lookup: CDR1 SGHTA, CDR2 FQGNSA. Trimming at V came to 5 bases and at J to 6 bases, leaving 5 bases not matched to a gene. The CDR3 nucleotides are TGTGCCAGCAGCCCAGGGGGCGTATCTGAAGCTTTCTTT. It codes for CASSPGGVSEAFF.

In its sample, this clonotype was seen many times. V and J are TRBV30 and TRBJ1-1, with D uncertain. The CDR3 covers 13 residues. V lost 1 base to trimming and J lost 6 bases, with 12 bases between them. Germline V gene lookup returns CDR1 GTSNPN and CDR2 SVGIG (reference sequence). CDR3 nucleotides: TGTGCCTGGAGTGAATCTGGGTTATCTGAAGCTTTCTTT. It specifies CAWSESGLSEAFF.

This clonotype has a count of ten or more. Given the absence of the conserved phenylalanine or tryptophan at the CDR3 end, a read error is likely. The chain joins TRBV6-5 to TRBJ1-1, with 9 bases aligning to TRBD1. CDR3 length: 16 residues. The ends lost 5 bases at V and 3 bases at J; junction bases unmatched: 10. The germline V gene encodes CDR1 MNHEY and CDR2 SVGAGI. Here the CDR3 reads CASSRATGGSDTEAFL. The DNA for the CDR3 is TGTGCCAGCAGTCGTGCGACAGGGGGTTCAGACACTGAAGCTTTCCTT.

The genes are TRBV4-2 and TRBJ2-3, with no clear D. CDR1 is LGHNA and CDR2 is YNFKEQ in the germline V gene. The CDR3 contains 15 residues. The ends were cut back, 0 bases at V and 0 bases at J, with 7 bases in the middle. CDR3 amino acids: CASSQDPTSTDTQYF. CDR3 in DNA: TGTGCCAGCAGCCAAGATCCGACTAGCACAGATACGCAGTATTTT.

This clonotype was observed a handful of times. The chain carries TRBV30 and TRBJ1-5; 9 bases line up with TRBD1. In germline, CDR1 is GTSNPN, CDR2 SVGIG (reference sequence). V shed 2 bases, J shed 2 bases, and the junction held 4 bases outside the gene matches. This CDR3 region has 15 residues. Here the CDR3 DNA reads TGTGCCTGGAGTTTGGACAGGGGTGGCAATCAGCCCCAGCATTTT. Residues: CAWSLDRGGNQPQHF.

The chain carries TRBV18 and TRBJ1-5, with D hard to call. Trimming removed 2 bases from V and 4 bases from J, with 15 bases in between. CDR1 is KGHSH, CDR2 LQKENI, per germline. The CDR3 contains 16 residues. This CDR3 reads CASSPSAEIRNQPQHF. CDR3 DNA sequence: TGTGCCAGCTCACCATCTGCGGAGATCAGGAATCAGCCCCAGCATTTT.

The rearrangement uses TRBV5-1 and TRBJ1-1, with D maybe TRBD1 (6 bases). The V gene's germline CDR1 is SGHRS and CDR2 YFSETQ. This CDR3 has 17 residues. The germline V and J ends were trimmed by 4 bases and 1 base, with 20 bases remaining between them. The CDR3 sequence: CASSLGARRGGNTEAFF. CDR3 bases: TGCGCCAGCAGCCTCGGGGCCCGCAGGGGCGGGAACACTGAAGCTTTCTTT.

This clonotype appeared many times. The rearrangement uses TRBV10-3 and TRBJ2-5; no definite D call. Germline CDR1 reads ENHRY; CDR2 reads SYGVKD. V was trimmed by 4 bases and J by 1 base, leaving 7 bases between them. This CDR3 has 13 residues. CDR3 sequence: CAISVTVQETQYF. CDR3 sequence (DNA): TGTGCCATCAGTGTCACAGTCCAAGAGACCCAGTACTTC.

This clonotype appeared a few times. The chain employs TRBV4-1 and TRBJ2-5; 8 bases line up with TRBD2. The ends lost 2 bases at V and 1 base at J; junction bases unmatched: 3. The germline V gene encodes CDR1 MGHRA and CDR2 YSYEKL. This CDR3 comprises 15 residues. The DNA of the CDR3 is TGCGCCAGCAGCCAAAGCGGGGGTTCCCAAGAGACCCAGTACTTC. This translates into CASSQSGGSQETQYF.